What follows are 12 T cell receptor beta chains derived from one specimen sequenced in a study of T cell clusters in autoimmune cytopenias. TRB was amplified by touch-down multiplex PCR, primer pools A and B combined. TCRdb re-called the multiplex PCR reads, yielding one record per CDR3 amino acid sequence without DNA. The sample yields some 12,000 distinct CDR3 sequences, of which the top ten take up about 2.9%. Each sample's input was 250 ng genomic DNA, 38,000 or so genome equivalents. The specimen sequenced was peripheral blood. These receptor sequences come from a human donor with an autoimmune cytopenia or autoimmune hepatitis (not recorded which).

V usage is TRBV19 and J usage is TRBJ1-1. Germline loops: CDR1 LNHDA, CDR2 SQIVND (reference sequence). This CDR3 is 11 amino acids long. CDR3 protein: CASSSAGKAFF. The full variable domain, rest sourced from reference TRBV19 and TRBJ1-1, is DGGITQSPKYLFRKEGQNVTLSCEQNLNHDAMYWYRQDPGQGLRLIYYSQIVNDFQKGDIAEGYSVSREKKESFPLTVTSAQKNPTAFYLCASSSAGKAFFGQGTRLTVV.

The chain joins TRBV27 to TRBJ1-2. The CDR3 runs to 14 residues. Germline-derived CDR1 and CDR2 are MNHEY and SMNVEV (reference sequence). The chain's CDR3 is CASSLRATAGGYTF.

The CDR3 reads CASSPKDRRSGNTIYF. The chain is built from TRBV18 and TRBJ1-3. The germline CDR1 and CDR2 sequences are KGHSH and LQKENI. The CDR3 loop spans 16 amino acids. The full variable domain, with the rest looked up from reference TRBV18 and TRBJ1-3, is NAGVMQNPRHLVRRRGQEARLRCSPMKGHSHVYWYRQLPEEGLKFMVYLQKENIIDESGMPKERFSAEFPKEGPSILRIQQVVRGDSAAYFCASSPKDRRSGNTIYFGEGSWLTVV.

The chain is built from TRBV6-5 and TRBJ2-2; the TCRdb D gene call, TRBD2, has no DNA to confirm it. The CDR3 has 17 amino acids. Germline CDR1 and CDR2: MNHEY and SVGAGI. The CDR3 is CASSARLAGASSGELFF.

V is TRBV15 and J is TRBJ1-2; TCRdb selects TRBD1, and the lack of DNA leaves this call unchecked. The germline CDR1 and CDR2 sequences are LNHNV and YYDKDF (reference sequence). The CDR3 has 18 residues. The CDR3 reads CATSRDRFLGVANYGYTF.

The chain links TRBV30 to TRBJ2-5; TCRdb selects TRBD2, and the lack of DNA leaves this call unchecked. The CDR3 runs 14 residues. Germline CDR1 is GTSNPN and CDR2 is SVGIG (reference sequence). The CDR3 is CAWRLAGGRGTQYF. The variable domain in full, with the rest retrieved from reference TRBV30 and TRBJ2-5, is SQTIHQWPATLVQPVGSPLSLECTVEGTSNPNLYWYRQAAGRGLQLLFYSVGIGQISSEVPQNLSASRPQDRQFILSSKKLLLSDSGFYLCAWRLAGGRGTQYFGPGTRLLVL.

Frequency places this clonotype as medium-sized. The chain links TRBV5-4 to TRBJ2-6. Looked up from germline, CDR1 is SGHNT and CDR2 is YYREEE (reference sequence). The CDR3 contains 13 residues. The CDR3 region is CASRGAGANVLTF.

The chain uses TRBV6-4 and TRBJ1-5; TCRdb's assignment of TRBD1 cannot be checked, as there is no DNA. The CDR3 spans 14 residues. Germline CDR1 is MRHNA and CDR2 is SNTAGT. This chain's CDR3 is CALGGAYSNQPQHF.

CDR3 sequence reads: CASNKEGPYNEQFF. The V and J genes are TRBV6-5 and TRBJ2-1. The CDR3 spans 14 residues. Per germline, CDR1 MNHEY and CDR2 SVGAGI.

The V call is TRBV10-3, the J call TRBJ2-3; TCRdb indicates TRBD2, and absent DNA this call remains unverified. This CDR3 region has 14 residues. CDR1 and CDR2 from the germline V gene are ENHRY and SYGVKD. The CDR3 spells CAIAKSGSTDTQYF.

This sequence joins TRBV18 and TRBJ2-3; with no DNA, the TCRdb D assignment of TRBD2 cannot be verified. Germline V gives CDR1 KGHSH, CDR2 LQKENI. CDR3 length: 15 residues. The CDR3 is CASSTSGGATDTQYF.

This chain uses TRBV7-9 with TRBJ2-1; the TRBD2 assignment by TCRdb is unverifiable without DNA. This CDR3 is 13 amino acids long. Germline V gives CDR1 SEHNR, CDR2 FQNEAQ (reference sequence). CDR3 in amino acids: CASSLEGGLKQFF.